This T cell receptor (beta chain) was sequenced for a study of cytomegalovirus exposure and HLA in healthy donors. Looked up from germline, CDR1 is MNHNS and CDR2 is SASEGT. V lost 7 bases and J lost 5; bases outside the gene matches: 7. The CDR3 runs to 15 residues. Sequenced by immunoSEQ multiplex PCR; TCRdb stores in-frame clones only, minus some. The sample shows roughly 260,000 clones, 80% to 90% of them seen only once. The donors were in the approximately 120-subject validation cohort, distinct from the approximately 700-subject first cohort. The chain uses TRBV6-1 and TRBJ2-3; 12 bases are a match to TRBD2. The sequenced sample was PBMCs. The clonotype comes from a young man in good health and CMV-seronegative. The CDR3 nucleotides are TGTGCCAGCATAAACCTAGCGGGGGGGCGAGATACGCAGTATTTT. Amino acid sequence: CASINLAGGRDTQYF.